The clone carrying this T cell receptor beta chain was observed a single time. The source of the sample is a study of blood T cell repertoires in COVID-19. Study-wide background: PBMCs, B-cell-depleted T cells, or T cells provided the cDNA or gDNA that made up the material.

Clones were sequenced by immunoSEQ multiplex PCR, and TCRdb holds only the in-frame ones, with some missing. Seen here are about 140,000 clones, around 83% observed once, and the top ten hold roughly 1.6%. Looked up from germline, CDR1 is SQVTM and CDR2 is ANQGSEA. V was pared by 6 bases and J by 0 bases, with 9 bases of the junction left unmatched. The CDR3 sequence is 17 residues long. The sequence derives from a human donor in a cohort sampled during active COVID-19. V and J are TRBV29-1 and TRBJ2-3; TRBD2 aligns across 13 bases. Sequencing input: peripheral blood. The CDR3 DNA reads TGCAGCGTAAAATCGGGACTAGCGGGGTTCAGCACAGATACGCAGTATTTT. Encoded protein: CSVKSGLAGFSTDTQYF.